There are many counts of the clone carrying this TCR beta chain. Its antigen remains unknown. This CDR3 comprises 14 residues. Germline V gene data show CDR1 as SQVTM and CDR2 as ANQGSEA. V was trimmed by 2 bases and J by 3 bases, leaving 14 bases between them. Arm-PCR of CDR3 regions with iRepertoire HTBI primers generated TCR beta libraries. TCRdb ran MiXCR on the multiplex PCR reads and lists one entry per CDR3 protein. In the table there are under 500,000 distinct CDR3 sequences, around 20% of which are singletons. The sample belongs to a study of regulatory T cells in long-lasting Graves disease. The time point was: persistent/refractory GD, antithyroid drugs over 5 years with positive TRAb. PBMC-derived RNA was used for the TCR library. Patients of an endocrinology department in Xi'an, China, were included. Findings and caveats of the study: When disease was persistent, TRBV28, TRBJ1-2 and TRBJ2-5 were the favored segments.

The V gene is TRBV29-1, the J gene TRBJ2-7, with no clear D. The material was peripheral blood mononuclear cells (PBMCs), obtained when the disease was refractory, from a patient treated with antithyroid drugs. This clonotype was obtained from a female donor with Graves disease. CDR3 sequence reads: CSVEFQLEYYEQYF. For the CDR3, the DNA is TGCAGCGTTGAATTCCAGCTGGAATACTACGAGCAGTACTTC.